This T cell receptor beta chain was documented in a study of vaccination effects on CD4 cells after COVID-19. Across the study: The second dose preceded post-vaccine samples by a median of 72 days.

The table came from immunoSEQ multiplex PCR; TCRdb's copy has only in-frame clones and leaves some out. There are 70,000 to 95,000 clones in the sample; 60% to 80% occur only once, and more than 0.95% lies in the top ten. Notes on the study in general: Marked clonal contraction of infection- and vaccine-induced clones was seen late after vaccination.

ViraFEST assay sequencing came after antigen-specific CD4+ T cells were expanded with viral peptide pools. After about 10 days in culture, the CD4+ T cells were isolated. Of the BNT162b2 and mRNA-1273 vaccines, participants received two doses of one or the other. Details on this clone: Antigen: not known.

Sequencing was performed on CD4+ T cells from PBMCs cultured with HCoV-OC43 spike peptides, taken after COVID-19 vaccination. Subset of the sample: HCoV-OC43 spike overlapping peptide pool stimulation. The TCR was taken from a human donor who received a COVID-19 vaccine.

The CDR3 loop reads CASSYSGANTEAFF. CDR3 DNA: TGTGCCAGCAGTTACTCGGGGGCAAACACTGAAGCTTTCTTT. The rearrangement uses TRBV6-2 or TRBV6-3 and TRBJ1-1; D might be TRBD1 (6 bases). V lost 0 bases, J lost 2 bases, and 7 bases lay in between. The CDR3 totals 14 residues. Germline-derived CDR1 and CDR2 are MNHEY and SVGEGT.